This TCR beta chain is drawn from a study of T cell changes during pregnancy in multiple sclerosis. This table comes from immunoSEQ multiplex PCR, and its TCRdb copy is limited to in-frame clones, with some not included. There are some 20,000 clones in the sample; roughly nine tenths occur only once, and 0.67% lies in the top ten. Notes on this clone: Different DNA sequences within this sample yield the same CDR3.

Sequencing used CD4+ T cells from peripheral blood mononuclear cells, obtained in the third trimester of pregnancy. This sequence was found in a female donor in good health, enrolled as a control in a pregnancy study.

This chain's CDR3 is CASSLASGSYEQYF. The CDR3 coding sequence is TGCGCCAGCAGCCTGGCTAGCGGGTCCTACGAGCAGTACTTC. This rearrangement joins TRBV5-1 to TRBJ2-7; 8 bases line up with TRBD2. Germline V CDR1 and CDR2: SGHRS, YFSETQ. After removal of 4 bases from V and 1 base from J, the junction contained 4 bases not matched to a gene. This CDR3 is 14 amino acids long.